The next 14 T cell receptor beta chains were all read from a single sample in a study of CD8+CD57+ T cells in acquired aplastic anemia. Previously, flow cytometry had revealed CD8+CD57+ cell expansion in the patients chosen for sequencing. Researchers used genomic DNA as the template to profile TCR beta VDJ and CDR3. Via MiXCR, TCRdb re-called the reads, giving one row per CDR3 protein. Among about half a million distinct CDR3 sequences, around 33% were seen once, and the ten largest hold 0.75% to 0.95%. Sequenced input: sorted CD4+, CD8+, or CD8+CD57+ T cells (not recorded which) from PBMCs. The origin of the receptors is a human donor with aplastic anemia.

The CDR3 reads CASSPPLGSGGPSGPQYF. CDR3 sequence (DNA): TGTGCCAGCAGCCCGCCCCTCGGGTCGGGAGGGCCCTCGGGGCCGCAGTATTTT. The chain links TRBV12-3 or TRBV12-4 to TRBJ2-3; 8 nucleotides match TRBD2. V was pared by 6 bases and J by 10 bases, with 24 bases of the junction left unmatched. The CDR3 runs 18 residues.

This chain uses TRBV25-1 with TRBJ1-2; a weak D match, TRBD1 (5 bases). Germline-derived CDR1 and CDR2 are MGHDK and SYGVNS. The V and J ends lost 1 base and 4 bases respectively, with 16 bases between them. The length of the CDR3 is 16 residues. CDR3 DNA: TGTGCCAGCAGTGAATTGGGGGACGGACCCGTCTATGGCTACACCTTC. The encoded protein is CASSELGDGPVYGYTF.

This clonotype was recorded at least ten times. At one end, the junction sequence differs from germline, possibly due to a read error. This rearrangement joins TRBV15 to TRBJ1-1; D is unresolved. Germline lookup yields CDR1 LNHNV and CDR2 YYDKDF (reference sequence). The CDR3 consists of 13 residues. The CDR3 DNA reads TGTGCCACCAGCAGAGATCTCGGCCACTATCCTTACTTT. Amino acid sequence: CATSRDLGHYPYF. Based on the CDR3 plus reference TRBV15 and TRBJ1-1, the full variable domain is DAMVIQNPRYQVTQFGKPVTLSCSQTLNHNVMYWYQQKSSQAPKLLFHYYDKDFNNEADTPDNFQSRRPNTSFCFLDIRSPGLGDTAMYLCATSRDLGHYPYFGQGTRLTVV.

This clonotype was seen a handful of times. The V gene is TRBV20-1, the J gene TRBJ1-1, with a possible D match to TRBD1 (5 bases). The CDR3 runs 14 residues. In germline, CDR1 is DFQATT, CDR2 SNEGSKA (reference sequence). V gave up 6 bases and J gave up 1 base, with 15 bases separating them. The CDR3 protein is CSAYGGGKNTEAFF. The CDR3 DNA is TGCAGTGCCTACGGCGGGGGGAAGAACACTGAAGCTTTCTTT.

The rearrangement joins TRBV12-3 or TRBV12-4 to TRBJ1-2; TRBD1 matches at 9 bases. With V trimmed by 4 bases and J by 5 bases, 8 bases remained unmatched. There are 15 residues in the CDR3. The chain's CDR3 is CASSYRDRARYGYTF. In DNA, the CDR3 is TGTGCCAGCAGTTACCGGGACAGGGCCAGGTATGGCTACACCTTC.

This chain uses TRBV6-5 with TRBJ1-4; TRBD1 agrees at 9 bases. CDR3 length equals 17 residues. V lost 4 bases and J lost 6; bases outside the gene matches: 12. Germline V gene lookup returns CDR1 MNHEY and CDR2 SVGAGI. CDR3 DNA: TGTGCCAGCAGTTTGACCGGGACAGGGAGGTTGGATGAAAAACTGTTTTTT. This sequence encodes CASSLTGTGRLDEKLFF.

The chain is built from TRBV2 and TRBJ2-7; perhaps TRBD2 as D (6 bases). V shed 6 bases and J shed 5 bases, with 20 bases lying between them. Germline assignment: CDR1 SNHLY and CDR2 FYNNEI. The CDR3 is made up of 15 amino acids. The chain's CDR3 is CASSRGSSRRDEQYF. CDR3 coding DNA: TGTGCCAGCAGCCGTGGGTCCTCACGGAGGGACGAGCAGTACTTC.

The rearrangement links TRBV5-6 to TRBJ1-1, with D perhaps matching TRBD1 (5 bases). The CDR3 has 13 amino acids. The V end was cut by 4 bases, the J end by 4 bases, with 11 bases between. Germline V gene sequence: CDR1 SGHDT, CDR2 YYEEEE. The CDR3 sequence is CASSVAGSTEAFF. The CDR3 region has the DNA TGTGCCAGCAGCGTTGCAGGGAGCACTGAAGCTTTCTTT. The full variable domain, in which reference TRBV5-6 and TRBJ1-1 provide the parts outside the CDR3, is DAGVTQSPTHLIKTRGQQVTLRCSPKSGHDTVSWYQQALGQGPQFIFQYYEEEERQRGNFPDRFSGHQFPNYSSELNVNALLLGDSALYLCASSVAGSTEAFFGQGTRLTVV.

The chain uses TRBV25-1 and TRBJ1-3; D gene uncertain. Per germline, CDR1 MGHDK and CDR2 SYGVNS. CDR3 length: 15 residues. V lost 6 bases, J lost 7 bases, and 19 bases lay in between. The DNA for the CDR3 is TGTGCCAGCAGCCTCAAATCCCCGGGCACCAACACCATATATTTT. Amino acids: CASSLKSPGTNTIYF.

This clonotype was counted a few times. Just one base apart from a much larger clone, this may be a read error. The rearrangement links TRBV7-2 to TRBJ1-1; D call uncertain. The CDR3 extends over 13 amino acids. From germline, CDR1 is SGHTA and CDR2 FQGNSA. V lost 1 base and J 4 bases, leaving 7 bases between the germline ends. The DNA for the CDR3 is TGTGCCAGCAGCTTAGAGATGAGCACTGAAGCTTTCTTT. Residues: CASSLEMSTEAFF. Full variable domain (missing parts from reference TRBV7-2 and TRBJ1-1): GAGVSQSPSNKVTEKGKDVELRCDPISGHTALYWYRQSLGQGLEFLIYFQGNSAPDKSGLPSDRFSAERTGGSVSTLTIQRTQQEDSAVYLCASSLEMSTEAFFGQGTRLTVV.

This clonotype has at least ten counts. The rearrangement joins TRBV10-3 to TRBJ1-1; the D gene is possibly TRBD1 (5 bases). The V end lost 0 bases, the J end lost 4 bases, and 18 bases lay between the germline ends. The CDR3 totals 17 residues. Germline V gives CDR1 ENHRY, CDR2 SYGVKD. The CDR3: CAISESLVGPGGTEAFF. The DNA for the CDR3 is TGTGCCATCAGTGAGTCCCTTGTTGGGCCTGGGGGCACTGAAGCTTTCTTT.

A single count supports this clonotype. Sequence at one end of the junction differs from germline and may be a read error. DNA for the CDR3: TGTGCCAGCAGCTTTTACGGTTTCTCCTACGATCAGTACTTC. This encodes CASSFYGFSYDQYF. The chain couples TRBV7-2 to TRBJ2-7, with D uncertain. Germline V gene data show CDR1 as SGHTA and CDR2 as FQGNSA. There are 14 residues in the CDR3.

This clonotype appeared many times. The rearrangement joins TRBV2 to TRBJ2-7; no clear D. Germline CDR1 SNHLY, CDR2 FYNNEI. The CDR3 is made up of 14 amino acids. V was trimmed by 2 bases and J by 0 bases, leaving 8 bases between them. The CDR3 loop is CASSENDFSYEQYF. Here the CDR3 DNA reads TGTGCCAGCAGTGAAAACGATTTCTCCTACGAGCAGTACTTC.

This clonotype was seen ten or more times. The V and J genes are TRBV20-1 and TRBJ1-1, with D perhaps TRBD1 (6 bases). The CDR3 covers 14 residues. Germline loops: CDR1 DFQATT, CDR2 SNEGSKA (reference sequence). V lost 6 bases and J lost 1, with 15 bases in between. Written as DNA, the CDR3 is TGCAGTGCCCAAACCTTGACAGGGAACACTGAAGCTTTCTTT. Protein product: CSAQTLTGNTEAFF.